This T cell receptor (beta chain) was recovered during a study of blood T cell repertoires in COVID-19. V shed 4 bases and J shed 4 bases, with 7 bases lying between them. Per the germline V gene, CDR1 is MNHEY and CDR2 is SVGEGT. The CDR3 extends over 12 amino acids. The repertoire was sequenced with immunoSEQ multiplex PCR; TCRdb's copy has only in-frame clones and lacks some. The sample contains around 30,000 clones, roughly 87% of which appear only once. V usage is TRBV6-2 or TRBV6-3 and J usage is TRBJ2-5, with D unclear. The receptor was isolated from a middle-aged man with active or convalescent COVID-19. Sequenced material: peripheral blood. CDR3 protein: CASSSTAETQYF. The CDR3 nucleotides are TGTGCCAGCAGTTCAACAGCAGAGACCCAGTACTTC.